Shown below are 5 T cell receptor beta chains from a single sample sequenced in a study of naive and memory T cell subsets. Findings and caveats of the study: Especially in CD8 cells, naive repertoires contained a few larger clonotypes, possibly CD45RA-re-expressing memory cells.

The beta constant-region primer was an equimolar mix of two oligonucleotides covering TRBC1 and TRBC2. Nested alpha and beta constant-region primers with the SP2 primer drove four PCR rounds on ligated cDNA. TCRdb fed the UMI-ligation and nested PCR reads into MiXCR, producing one record per CDR3 protein. The data contain around 93,000 distinct CDR3 sequences, roughly 10% of them seen just once; the ten biggest clones take up around 0.13%. These TCRs' antigens remain unknown. Sequenced: naive CD4+ T cells from blood. Source of these receptors: a human donor in good health.

The rearrangement links TRBV21-1 to TRBJ2-3; the D call in the table, TRBD1, was not verified against the DNA. TRBV21-1 is assigned pseudogene status. The CDR3 runs to 16 residues. CDR3 DNA sequence: TGTGCCACCACCAGACTGGGGACAGAGAGCACAGATACGCAGTATTTT. Protein product: CATTRLGTESTDTQYF.

The chain carries TRBV6-1 and TRBJ1-1, with D possibly being TRBD1 (5 bases). The CDR3 has 14 amino acids. Between the trimmed V and J ends, which lost 3 bases and 7 bases, there was a span of 15 bases. The germline gives CDR1 MNHNS, CDR2 SASEGT. The CDR3 bases are TGTGCCAGCAGTGACTCCCGAAGAACAGGTGAAGCTTTCTTT. As protein: CASSDSRRTGEAFF.

Only a few counts were recorded for this clonotype. This chain uses TRBV6-5 with TRBJ2-3; a weak D match, TRBD1 (6 bases). Trimming left V 4 bases short and J 9 bases short, with 14 bases between. Germline V gene lookup returns CDR1 MNHEY and CDR2 SVGAGI. This CDR3 has 13 residues. CDR3 protein: CASSFTRGSTQYF. CDR3 DNA: TGTGCCAGCAGTTTCACCAGGGGCTCGACGCAGTATTTT.

This clonotype was counted ten times or more. The chain employs TRBV18 and TRBJ2-7; 7 positions agree with TRBD2. The CDR3 has 15 residues. V lost 0 bases, J lost 3 bases, and 5 bases stayed unmatched. Looked up from germline, CDR1 is KGHSH and CDR2 is LQKENI. The CDR3 region has the DNA TGTGCCAGCTCACCACCGGGCGGGGAGGGCTACGAGCAGTACTTC. Residues: CASSPPGGEGYEQYF.

This clonotype was seen repeatedly, ten times or more. The rearrangement links TRBV11-3 to TRBJ2-5, with 11 positions matching TRBD2. J gave up 5 bases and V 5 bases, and 16 bases lay outside the gene matches. The CDR3 is made up of 18 amino acids. The V gene's germline CDR1 is SGHNT and CDR2 YENEEA. CDR3 protein: CASSQPSFSGRAVETQYF. CDR3 DNA sequence: TGTGCCAGCAGCCAACCATCTTTTAGCGGGAGGGCCGTGGAGACCCAGTACTTC.